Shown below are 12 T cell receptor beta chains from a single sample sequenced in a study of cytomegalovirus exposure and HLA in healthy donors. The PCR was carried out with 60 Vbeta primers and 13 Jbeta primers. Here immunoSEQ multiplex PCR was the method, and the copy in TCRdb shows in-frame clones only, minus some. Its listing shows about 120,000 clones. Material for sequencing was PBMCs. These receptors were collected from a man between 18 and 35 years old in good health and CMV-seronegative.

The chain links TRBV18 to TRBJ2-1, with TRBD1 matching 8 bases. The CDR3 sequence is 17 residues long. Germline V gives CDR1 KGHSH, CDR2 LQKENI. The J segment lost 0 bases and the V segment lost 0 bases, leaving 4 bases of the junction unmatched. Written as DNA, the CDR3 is TGTGCCAGCTCACCACCGGGACAGGCGAGCTCCTACAATGAGCAGTTCTTC. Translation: CASSPPGQASSYNEQFF. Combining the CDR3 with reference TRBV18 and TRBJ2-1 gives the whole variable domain NAGVMQNPRHLVRRRGQEARLRCSPMKGHSHVYWYRQLPEEGLKFMVYLQKENIIDESGMPKERFSAEFPKEGPSILRIQQVVRGDSAAYFCASSPPGQASSYNEQFFGPGTRLTVL.

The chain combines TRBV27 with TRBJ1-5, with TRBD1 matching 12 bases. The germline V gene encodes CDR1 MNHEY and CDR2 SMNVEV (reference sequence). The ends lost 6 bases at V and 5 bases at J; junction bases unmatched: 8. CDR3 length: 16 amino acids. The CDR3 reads CASSGTGGLRDQPQHF. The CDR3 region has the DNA TGTGCCAGCAGCGGGACAGGGGGCCTTAGAGATCAGCCCCAGCATTTT.

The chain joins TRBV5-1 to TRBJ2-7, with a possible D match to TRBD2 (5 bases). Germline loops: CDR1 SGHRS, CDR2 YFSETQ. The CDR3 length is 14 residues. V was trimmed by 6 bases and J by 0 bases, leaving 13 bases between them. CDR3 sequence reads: CASNSAGLSYEQYF. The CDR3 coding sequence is TGCGCCAGCAATAGTGCGGGTCTCTCCTACGAGCAGTACTTC.

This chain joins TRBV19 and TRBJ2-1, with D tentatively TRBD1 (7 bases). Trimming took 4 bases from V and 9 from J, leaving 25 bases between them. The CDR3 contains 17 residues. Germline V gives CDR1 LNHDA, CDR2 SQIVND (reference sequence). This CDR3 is CASSRPNAGTVSTEQFF. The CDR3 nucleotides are TGTGCCAGTAGTAGACCAAATGCGGGGACAGTCAGCACTGAGCAGTTCTTC. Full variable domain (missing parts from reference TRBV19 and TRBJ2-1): DGGITQSPKYLFRKEGQNVTLSCEQNLNHDAMYWYRQDPGQGLRLIYYSQIVNDFQKGDIAEGYSVSREKKESFPLTVTSAQKNPTAFYLCASSRPNAGTVSTEQFFGPGTRLTVL.

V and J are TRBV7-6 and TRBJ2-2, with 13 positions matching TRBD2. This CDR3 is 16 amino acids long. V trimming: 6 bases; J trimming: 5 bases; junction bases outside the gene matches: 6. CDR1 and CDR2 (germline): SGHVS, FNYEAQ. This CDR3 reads CASRELAGGLTGELFF. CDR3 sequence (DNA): TGTGCCAGCAGAGAACTAGCGGGGGGGCTTACCGGGGAGCTGTTTTTT.

The DNA of the CDR3 is TGCGCCAGCATTACCGGGACTAGCGGGAGGGAGGCGTATGAGCAGTTCTTC. Amino acids: CASITGTSGREAYEQFF. This chain uses TRBV10-2 with TRBJ2-1; 16 nucleotides align to TRBD2. There are 17 residues in the CDR3. The V segment lost 7 bases and the J segment 8 bases; nucleotides outside the gene matches: 11. Germline lookup yields CDR1 WSHSY and CDR2 SAAADI.

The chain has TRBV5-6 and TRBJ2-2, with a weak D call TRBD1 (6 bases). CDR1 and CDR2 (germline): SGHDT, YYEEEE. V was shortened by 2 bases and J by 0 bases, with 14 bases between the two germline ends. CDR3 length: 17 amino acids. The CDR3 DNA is TGTGCCAGCAGCTTTTCCTTAGACAGGTCGAACACCGGGGAGCTGTTTTTT. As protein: CASSFSLDRSNTGELFF.

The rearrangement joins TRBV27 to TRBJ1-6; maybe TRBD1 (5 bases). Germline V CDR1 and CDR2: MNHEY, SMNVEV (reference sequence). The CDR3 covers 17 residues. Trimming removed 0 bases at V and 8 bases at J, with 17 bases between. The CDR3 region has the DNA TGTGCCAGCAGTTTATCATCCGTCGACAGTATTTATTCACCCCTCCACTTT. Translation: CASSLSSVDSIYSPLHF.

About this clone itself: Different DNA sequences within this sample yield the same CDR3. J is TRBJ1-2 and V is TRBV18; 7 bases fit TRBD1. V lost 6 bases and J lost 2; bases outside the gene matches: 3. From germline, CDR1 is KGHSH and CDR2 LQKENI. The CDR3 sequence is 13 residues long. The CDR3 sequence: CASSPGQNYGYTF. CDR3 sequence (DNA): TGTGCCAGCTCGCCGGGACAGAACTATGGCTACACCTTC.

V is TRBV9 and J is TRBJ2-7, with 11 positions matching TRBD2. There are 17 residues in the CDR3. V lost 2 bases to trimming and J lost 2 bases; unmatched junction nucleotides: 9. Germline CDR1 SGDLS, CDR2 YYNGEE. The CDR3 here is CASSVLAGGTKPYEQYF. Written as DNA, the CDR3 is TGTGCCAGCAGCGTTCTAGCGGGGGGAACCAAACCCTACGAGCAGTACTTC.

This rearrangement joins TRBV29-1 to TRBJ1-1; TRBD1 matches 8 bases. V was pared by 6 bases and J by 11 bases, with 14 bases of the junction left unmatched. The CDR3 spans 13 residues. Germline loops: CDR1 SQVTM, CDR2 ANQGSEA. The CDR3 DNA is TGCAGCGTGGACGTCCCGGGACAGGCGAACGCTTTCTTT. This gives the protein CSVDVPGQANAFF.

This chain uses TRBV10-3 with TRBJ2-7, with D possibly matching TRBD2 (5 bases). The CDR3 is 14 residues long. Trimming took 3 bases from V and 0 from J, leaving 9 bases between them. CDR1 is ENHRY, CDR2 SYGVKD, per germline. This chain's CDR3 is CAISEPGDSYEQYF. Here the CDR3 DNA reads TGTGCCATCAGTGAACCCGGGGACTCCTACGAGCAGTACTTC.